Shown below are 18 T cell receptor beta chains from a single sample sequenced in a study of cytotoxic CD8 clonotypes in ibrutinib-treated CLL. The table came from immunoSEQ multiplex PCR; TCRdb's copy has only in-frame clones and leaves some out. The sample lists some 92,000 clones, over 60% occurring once. This material consisted of PBMCs, taken after 24 months of ibrutinib treatment. The receptors shown here come from a human donor with chronic lymphocytic leukemia.

Here the CDR3 reads CASQPSRTAEAFF. CDR3 nucleotides: TGTGCCAGCCAACCCAGTAGGACCGCAGAAGCTTTCTTT. The chain uses TRBV14 and TRBJ1-1; D remains unclear. The CDR3 has 13 residues. V was pared by 8 bases and J by 8 bases, with 18 bases between. CDR1 and CDR2 from the germline V gene are SGHDN and FVKESK.

V and J are TRBV5-1 and TRBJ1-5; D perhaps matches TRBD1 (5 bases). The germline V gene has CDR1 SGHRS and CDR2 YFSETQ. The V end lost 4 bases, the J end lost 0 bases, and 8 bases lay between the germline ends. The CDR3 has 14 amino acids. CDR3 region: CASSVDNSNQPQHF. The CDR3 DNA follows: TGCGCCAGCAGCGTGGACAATAGCAATCAGCCCCAGCATTTT.

This chain connects TRBV7-9 to TRBJ2-1, with no clear D. CDR1 SEHNR and CDR2 FQNEAQ come from the germline V gene (reference sequence). CDR3 length: 14 residues. V was trimmed by 2 bases and J by 6 bases, leaving 11 bases between them. In nucleotides, the CDR3 is TGTGCCAGCAGCTTAAGTGTGCGAAGCAATGAGCAGTTCTTC. This sequence encodes CASSLSVRSNEQFF.

The J gene is TRBJ2-3, the V gene TRBV7-9; 10 nucleotides match TRBD2. CDR3 size: 16 residues. J lost 0 bases, V lost 5 bases, and 5 bases had no gene match. Germline assignment: CDR1 SEHNR and CDR2 FQNEAQ (reference sequence). CDR3 in amino acids: CASSTGTSVSTDTQYF. The CDR3 DNA sequence: TGTGCCAGCAGCACCGGGACTAGCGTGAGCACAGATACGCAGTATTTT.

The chain couples TRBV9 to TRBJ2-5; D might be TRBD1 or TRBD2, each matching 5 bases. Trimming stripped 4 bases from V and 1 base from J, with 14 bases between. This CDR3 region has 15 residues. Germline V lookup: CDR1 SGDLS, CDR2 YYNGEE. The CDR3, as DNA: TGTGCCAGCAGCCTCGAGGGACGGTCCCAAGAGACCCAGTACTTC. It encodes CASSLEGRSQETQYF.

This clone was found a few times. This rearrangement joins TRBV6-1 to TRBJ1-5, with D uncertain. This CDR3 has 14 amino acids. V dropped 0 bases and J dropped 3 bases, with 6 bases sitting between them. Germline V lookup: CDR1 MNHNS, CDR2 SASEGT. Here the CDR3 reads CASSEAGSNQPQHF. Written as DNA, the CDR3 is TGTGCCAGCAGTGAAGCAGGGTCCAATCAGCCCCAGCATTTT.

Regarding this clone: One junction end does not reproduce the germline sequence, and a read error may be involved. The CDR3 DNA follows: TGTGCCGGGAGGGTCGTTACGAACACTGAAGCTTTCTTT. This codes for CAGRVVTNTEAFF. The chain links TRBV30 to TRBJ1-1; D not certain. Germline V gene sequence: CDR1 GTSNPN, CDR2 SVGIG (reference sequence). The CDR3 length is 13 residues.

This rearrangement joins TRBV28 to TRBJ2-7; the D gene is possibly TRBD1 (6 bases). The CDR3 covers 13 residues. CDR1 MDHEN and CDR2 SYDVKM come from the germline V gene. V was pared by 6 bases and J by 4 bases, with 13 bases between. The CDR3 DNA sequence: TGTGCCAGCAGAGTTGGCAGGGGTTACGAGCAGTACTTC. Amino acid sequence: CASRVGRGYEQYF.

The chain is built from TRBV27 and TRBJ2-1, with 8 bases aligning to TRBD2. Trimming at V came to 3 bases and at J to 3 bases, leaving 7 bases not matched to a gene. The germline gives CDR1 MNHEY, CDR2 SMNVEV (reference sequence). This CDR3 contains 16 residues. The CDR3 spells CASSFSGSGSYNEQFF. Written as DNA, the CDR3 is TGTGCCAGCAGTTTTTCGGGGAGCGGGAGCTACAATGAGCAGTTCTTC.

The chain has TRBV19 and TRBJ2-5; 8 bases fit TRBD1. With 9 bases clipped from V and 7 bases from J, the junction kept 19 bases outside the gene matches. This CDR3 contains 16 residues. The V gene's germline CDR1 is LNHDA and CDR2 SQIVND (reference sequence). CDR3 in DNA: TGTGCCAGACGGACAGGGTATCAACCGGAGGGGGGGACCCAGTACTTC. Amino acids: CARRTGYQPEGGTQYF.

CDR3 nucleotides: TGTGCCAGCAGCTCCTCCCACCAACCCCAGCATTTT. It encodes CASSSSHQPQHF. The chain couples TRBV7-8 to TRBJ1-5, with D uncertain. The CDR3 spans 12 residues. From germline, CDR1 is SGHVS and CDR2 FQNEAQ. The V gene lost 4 bases and the J gene lost 10 bases, with 11 bases spanning the gap.

This chain connects TRBV7-6 to TRBJ1-1; TRBD1 aligns across 10 bases. CDR1 and CDR2 (germline): SGHVS, FNYEAQ. This CDR3 region has 17 residues. V shed 5 bases and J 2 bases; nucleotides not matched to a gene: 11. For the CDR3, the DNA is TGTGCCAGCAGCATCCACTTGGGACAGGGGCGTAACACTGAAGCTTTCTTT. This translates into CASSIHLGQGRNTEAFF.

The V call is TRBV5-1, the J call TRBJ1-4; TRBD1 agrees at 7 bases. The V segment lost 0 bases and the J segment 8 bases; nucleotides outside the gene matches: 7. This CDR3 is built from 15 residues. Germline V gene lookup returns CDR1 SGHRS and CDR2 YFSETQ. DNA of the CDR3: TGCGCCAGCAGCTTGGGGGGGACAGCCAACGAAAAACTGTTTTTT. It specifies CASSLGGTANEKLFF.

There are a few counts of this clone. Other DNA sequences from this sample encode an identical CDR3 as well. The chain couples TRBV20-1 to TRBJ2-1; D gene ambiguous. Germline assignment: CDR1 DFQATT and CDR2 SNEGSKA (reference sequence). The CDR3 runs to 11 residues. The V gene lost 3 bases and the J gene lost 5 bases, with 5 bases spanning the gap. The CDR3 protein is CSASSNNEQFF. CDR3 DNA: TGCAGTGCTAGCTCAAACAATGAGCAGTTCTTC.

This clone is termed medium-sized. CDR3 DNA sequence: TGTGCCAGCAGTGGAAGGAATGCGGGACAGGGCCCCGGCTACACCTTC. Its protein is CASSGRNAGQGPGYTF. The chain is built from TRBV6-1 and TRBJ1-2; 9 bases agree with TRBD1. CDR1 and CDR2 (germline): MNHNS, SASEGT. The CDR3 contains 16 residues. Trimming removed 4 bases from V and 8 bases from J; junction bases left unmatched: 14.

This clone showed up just a few times. The chain has TRBV7-9 and TRBJ1-2; 8 nucleotides agree with TRBD1. V was clipped by 4 bases and J by 3 bases; unmatched bases: 1. The V gene's germline CDR1 is SEHNR and CDR2 FQNEAQ (reference sequence). The CDR3 has 13 residues. The CDR3 DNA sequence: TGTGCCAGCAGCTCGGGACAGGACTATGGCTACACCTTC. Translation gives CASSSGQDYGYTF.

V usage is TRBV5-4 and J usage is TRBJ2-7, with D perhaps matching TRBD1 (7 bases). Germline lookup yields CDR1 SGHNT and CDR2 YYREEE (reference sequence). The CDR3 extends over 13 amino acids. V gave up 4 bases and J gave up 5 bases, with 13 bases separating them. The CDR3 reads CASSPDREDEQYF. Written as DNA, the CDR3 is TGTGCCAGCAGCCCTGACAGGGAGGACGAGCAGTACTTC.

V and J are TRBV19 and TRBJ1-2; 9 nucleotides align to TRBD1. The junction had 9 bases not matched to a gene; V was cut back by 5 bases and J by 8 bases. Germline-derived CDR1 and CDR2 are LNHDA and SQIVND (reference sequence). This CDR3 spans 14 amino acids. The CDR3 region has the DNA TGTGCCAGTAGTCCCCGAGGACAGGGGAAGGGCTACACCTTC. Encoded protein: CASSPRGQGKGYTF.